Below, 28 T cell receptor beta chains from the same sample are listed, as sequenced in a study of blood T cell repertoires in COVID-19. TCRdb keeps only in-frame clones here, not all; method: immunoSEQ multiplex PCR. The sample has fewer than 150,000 clones, under 90% seen once; the top ten hold around 6.8%. The sequenced sample consisted of peripheral blood. These receptor sequences come from a human donor in a cohort sampled during active COVID-19.

This chain joins TRBV6-1 and TRBJ1-1; a possible D gene is TRBD1 (5 bases). The length of the CDR3 is 14 residues. In germline, CDR1 is MNHNS, CDR2 SASEGT. Between the trimmed V and J ends, which lost 5 bases and 1 base, there was a span of 11 bases. The CDR3 loop is CASSSPDRNTEAFF. CDR3 nucleotides: TGTGCCAGCAGTTCTCCCGACAGGAACACTGAAGCTTTCTTT.

As concerns this clone: This specimen includes other DNA sequences encoding the same CDR3. CDR3 in amino acids: CASSYSGGREKLFF. The CDR3 nucleotides are TGTGCCAGCAGTTACTCGGGGGGGCGAGAAAAACTGTTTTTT. J is TRBJ1-4 and V is TRBV6-5; maybe TRBD1 (6 bases). The V and J ends lost 0 bases and 8 bases respectively, with 10 bases between them. From germline, CDR1 is MNHEY and CDR2 SVGAGI. The CDR3 extends over 14 amino acids.

The J gene is TRBJ1-3, the V gene TRBV28; 9 bases match TRBD1. After removal of 6 bases from V and 4 bases from J, the junction contained 7 bases not matched to a gene. This CDR3 contains 15 residues. Looked up from germline, CDR1 is MDHEN and CDR2 is SYDVKM. CDR3 DNA sequence: TGTGCCAGCAGGGCCCAGGGGACAGGGGGAAACACCATATATTTT. It specifies CASRAQGTGGNTIYF.

The gene calls are TRBV30 and TRBJ2-3; a possible D gene is TRBD1 (5 bases). The CDR3 loop spans 14 amino acids. The V end was cut by 0 bases, the J end by 2 bases, with 9 bases between. In germline, CDR1 is GTSNPN, CDR2 SVGIG (reference sequence). The CDR3 loop is CAWSVLTVTDTQYF. The DNA of the CDR3 is TGTGCCTGGAGTGTCCTGACAGTCACAGATACGCAGTATTTT.

There are a few counts of this clone. V and J are TRBV5-6 and TRBJ1-6, with D unclear. The V end lost 0 bases, the J end lost 7 bases, and 14 bases lay between the germline ends. The germline gives CDR1 SGHDT, CDR2 YYEEEE. The CDR3 runs to 16 residues. In nucleotides, the CDR3 is TGTGCCAGCAGCTTGGAGTCCGGAGCTGCCAATTCACCCCTCCACTTT. It translates to CASSLESGAANSPLHF. Supplemented by reference TRBV5-6 and TRBJ1-6, the full variable domain reads DAGVTQSPTHLIKTRGQQVTLRCSPKSGHDTVSWYQQALGQGPQFIFQYYEEEERQRGNFPDRFSGHQFPNYSSELNVNALLLGDSALYLCASSLESGAANSPLHFGNGTRLTVT.

The chain has TRBV21-1 and TRBJ1-5; the D call of TRBD1 is as the table states it, not checked on the DNA. TRBV21-1 is a documented pseudogene. The CDR3 consists of 17 residues. DNA for the CDR3: TGTGCCAGCAGCAAAGTCTGGGCAGGGGCATATCCTCAGCCCCAGCATTTT. It is translated as CASSKVWAGAYPQPQHF.

V is TRBV6-2 or TRBV6-3 and J is TRBJ2-7; weak D call: TRBD1 (6 bases). V dropped 6 bases and J dropped 5 bases, with 14 bases sitting between them. The length of the CDR3 is 13 residues. Germline loops: CDR1 MNHEY, CDR2 SVGEGT. As DNA, the CDR3 is TGTGCCAGCAGCCTGATTCAGGGGAACGAGCAGTACTTC. This sequence encodes CASSLIQGNEQYF.

V gene TRBV6-5 combines with J gene TRBJ1-1; D perhaps matches TRBD1 (5 bases). Per the germline V gene, CDR1 is MNHEY and CDR2 is SVGAGI. The CDR3 length is 14 residues. V gave up 6 bases and J gave up 5 bases, with 16 bases separating them. The CDR3 here is CASRPGQEWTEAFF. As DNA, the CDR3 is TGTGCCAGCAGACCCGGACAAGAGTGGACTGAAGCTTTCTTT.

This clone was found once. The chain joins TRBV6-5 to TRBJ1-1; TRBD1 aligns across 8 bases. V shed 4 bases, J shed 4 bases, and the junction held 8 bases outside the gene matches. Germline V gene sequence: CDR1 MNHEY, CDR2 SVGAGI. CDR3 length: 15 amino acids. DNA for the CDR3: TGTGCCAGCAGTTTCTCAATACAGGGGGGCACTGAAGCTTTCTTT. This translates into CASSFSIQGGTEAFF.

The gene calls are TRBV27 and TRBJ2-3; 13 bases are a match to TRBD2. V was clipped by 2 bases and J by 7 bases; unmatched bases: 12. The CDR3 consists of 18 residues. The germline V gene encodes CDR1 MNHEY and CDR2 SMNVEV (reference sequence). In DNA form, the CDR3 reads TGTGCCAGCAGTTTAGTAGCTTCGGGGACTAGCGGGGTGAATACGCAGTATTTT. Its protein is CASSLVASGTSGVNTQYF.

This clone was seen more than once but under ten times. This rearrangement joins TRBV6-5 to TRBJ2-2, with 7 positions matching TRBD2. CDR1 is MNHEY and CDR2 is SVGAGI in the germline V gene. The CDR3 runs to 15 residues. The ends lost 6 bases at V and 5 bases at J; junction bases unmatched: 9. This chain's CDR3 is CASRGSGEWTGELFF. CDR3 nucleotide sequence: TGTGCCAGCAGAGGGAGCGGGGAGTGGACCGGGGAGCTGTTTTTT.

This clone was seen a few times. The chain recombines TRBV9 with TRBJ2-2, with D maybe TRBD2 (6 bases). Trimming took off 2 bases at V and 1 base at J, with 6 bases between the two ends. This CDR3 contains 14 residues. Germline CDR1 and CDR2: SGDLS and YYNGEE. The CDR3 reads CASSVGGNTGELFF. The CDR3 coding sequence is TGTGCCAGCAGCGTCGGGGGGAACACCGGGGAGCTGTTTTTT.

The chain is built from TRBV19 and TRBJ1-2; 10 nucleotides align to TRBD1. The V gene's germline CDR1 is LNHDA and CDR2 SQIVND (reference sequence). V trimming: 4 bases; J trimming: 3 bases; junction bases outside the gene matches: 2. The CDR3 loop spans 14 amino acids. The CDR3 spells CASSTTGGDYGYTF. The CDR3, as DNA: TGTGCCAGTAGTACGACAGGGGGCGACTATGGCTACACCTTC.

This clone was counted once. This chain uses TRBV5-1 with TRBJ2-4, with TRBD1 as a possible D gene (6 bases). V gave up 0 bases and J gave up 9 bases, with 16 bases separating them. The CDR3 consists of 15 residues. Germline V gene data show CDR1 as SGHRS and CDR2 as YFSETQ. The CDR3 loop reads CASSLEVAWGPIQYF. DNA for the CDR3: TGCGCCAGCAGCTTGGAAGTAGCGTGGGGGCCCATTCAGTACTTC. Using reference TRBV5-1 and TRBJ2-4 for the parts outside the CDR3, the full variable domain is KAGVTQTPRYLIKTRGQQVTLSCSPISGHRSVSWYQQTPGQGLQFLFEYFSETQRNKGNFPGRFSGRQFSNSRSEMNVSTLELGDSALYLCASSLEVAWGPIQYFGAGTRLSVL.

The chain joins TRBV6-1 to TRBJ2-3; unclear D gene. V was trimmed by 2 bases and J by 4 bases, leaving 10 bases between them. The CDR3 spans 14 residues. The germline V gene encodes CDR1 MNHNS and CDR2 SASEGT. CDR3 nucleotide sequence: TGTGCCAGCAGTGAACTGGGCCGATCAGATACGCAGTATTTT. Its protein product is CASSELGRSDTQYF.

The sample holds a few counts of this clone. J is TRBJ2-5 and V is TRBV7-9; TRBD1 is a possible D gene (6 bases). Trimming stripped 1 base from V and 4 bases from J, with 22 bases between. Germline CDR1 is SEHNR and CDR2 is FQNEAQ (reference sequence). The length of the CDR3 is 18 residues. The CDR3 nucleotides read TGTGCCAGCAGCTTAGACTCCCCCCTTAACAGGGATGGAGAGACCCAGTACTTC. Translating gives CASSLDSPLNRDGETQYF.

The chain joins TRBV20-1 to TRBJ1-4; possible D gene TRBD1, 6 bases. V lost 4 bases and J 8 bases, leaving 8 bases between the germline ends. The germline V gene has CDR1 DFQATT and CDR2 SNEGSKA (reference sequence). The CDR3 is 11 amino acids. The CDR3, as DNA: TGCAGTGCTAACAGGGAGGAAAAACTGTTTTTT. As protein: CSANREEKLFF.

The chain employs TRBV18 and TRBJ1-5, with D possibly matching TRBD1 (5 bases). The CDR3 has 15 residues. Germline V gives CDR1 KGHSH, CDR2 LQKENI. Between the trimmed V and J ends, which lost 6 bases and 5 bases, there was a span of 17 bases. CDR3 nucleotides: TGTGCCAGCTCTTATGCGTGGGGAGGGGATCAGCCCCAGCATTTT. Protein product: CASSYAWGGDQPQHF.

This clone was found once. The chain uses TRBV18 and TRBJ2-7; TRBD1 might be the D (6 bases). Trimming pared 5 bases from V and 3 bases from J, leaving 17 bases between. There are 15 residues in the CDR3. Looked up from germline, CDR1 is KGHSH and CDR2 is LQKENI. The CDR3 DNA is TGTGCCAGCTCATCTCGACGGACAGCGAGCTACGAGCAGTACTTC. This gives the protein CASSSRRTASYEQYF.

This clone was picked up one time. The chain links TRBV6-5 to TRBJ1-1, with D maybe TRBD1 (6 bases). Germline V CDR1 and CDR2: MNHEY, SVGAGI. Trimming pared 11 bases from V and 0 bases from J, leaving 13 bases between. The CDR3 consists of 13 residues. For the CDR3, the DNA is TGTGCCTCACGGACAGCCGTGAACACTGAAGCTTTCTTT. Residues: CASRTAVNTEAFF.

The V and J genes are TRBV13 and TRBJ1-2; 9 nucleotides align to TRBD1. The CDR3 covers 14 residues. Germline V gene data show CDR1 as PRHDT and CDR2 as FYEKMQ (reference sequence). The V segment lost 5 bases and the J segment 8 bases; nucleotides outside the gene matches: 9. The CDR3 DNA follows: TGTGCCAGCAGCGTTGGACAGGGGATATTGGGCTACACCTTC. It specifies CASSVGQGILGYTF.

The V gene is TRBV18, the J gene TRBJ1-5; no definite D call. Germline V gives CDR1 KGHSH, CDR2 LQKENI. CDR3 length: 15 amino acids. The V end was cut by 3 bases, the J end by 2 bases, with 11 bases between. The CDR3 bases are TGTGCCAGCTCACCCGCGGGTCGTGGCAATCAGCCCCAGCATTTT. Protein sequence: CASSPAGRGNQPQHF.

The gene calls are TRBV29-1 and TRBJ1-1; D is undetermined. The V end was cut by 4 bases, the J end by 8 bases, with 8 bases between. The CDR3 has 10 residues. From germline, CDR1 is SQVTM and CDR2 ANQGSEA. CDR3 sequence reads: CSVGFQEAFF. The DNA of the CDR3 is TGCAGCGTTGGCTTCCAGGAAGCTTTCTTT.

The V call is TRBV5-1, the J call TRBJ2-6; TRBD1 matches at 10 bases. CDR3 size: 17 residues. Germline CDR1 is SGHRS and CDR2 is YFSETQ. J gave up 1 base and V 5 bases, and 6 bases lay outside the gene matches. Written as DNA, the CDR3 is TGCGCCAGCAGACCGACAGGGGGCGCATCTGGGGCCAACGTCCTGACTTTC. Translated: CASRPTGGASGANVLTF.

This sequence joins TRBV6-2 or TRBV6-3 and TRBJ1-1; D perhaps matches TRBD1 (5 bases). Trimming stripped 3 bases from V and 0 bases from J, with 11 bases between. This CDR3 has 15 amino acids. The germline gives CDR1 MNHEY, CDR2 SVGEGT. CDR3 sequence reads: CASSYKSGLNTEAFF. The CDR3 DNA reads TGTGCCAGCAGTTATAAGTCAGGGTTGAACACTGAAGCTTTCTTT.

The V gene is TRBV19, the J gene TRBJ1-4, with unresolved D. Trimming stripped 7 bases from V and 7 bases from J, with 22 bases between. The CDR3 loop spans 16 amino acids. Germline V gives CDR1 LNHDA, CDR2 SQIVND (reference sequence). The CDR3 is CASTLGVGGLGEKLFF. CDR3 DNA: TGTGCCAGTACTCTCGGGGTAGGCGGGCTCGGTGAAAAACTGTTTTTT.

The chain couples TRBV27 to TRBJ2-5, with TRBD2 identical over 9 bases. This CDR3 is 16 amino acids long. Germline V gives CDR1 MNHEY, CDR2 SMNVEV (reference sequence). V was clipped by 3 bases and J by 2 bases; unmatched bases: 7. This CDR3 reads CASSFLASGDQETQYF. DNA for the CDR3: TGTGCCAGCAGTTTTTTGGCTAGCGGGGATCAAGAGACCCAGTACTTC.

The chain uses TRBV7-6 and TRBJ2-7; 8 positions match TRBD1. V was clipped by 0 bases and J by 4 bases; unmatched bases: 11. This CDR3 spans 17 amino acids. Germline V lookup: CDR1 SGHVS, CDR2 FNYEAQ. For the CDR3, the DNA is TGTGCCAGCAGCTTAGCCGCCGCCGGACAGGGTGCGTACGAGCAGTACTTC. This sequence encodes CASSLAAAGQGAYEQYF.